Listed here are 24 T cell receptor beta chains from one sample, sequenced in a study of identical twins. TCRdb recomputed calls from the 5' RACE reads with MiXCR, one row per CDR3 protein. The sample lists 240,000 or so distinct CDR3 sequences, about 13% occurring once. These data were also filed under a second study, of yellow fever vaccine responses in identical twins.

The sample was memory (CD45RO+) T cells sorted from blood. All receptors derive from a young woman in good health.

V is TRBV7-8 and J is TRBJ2-3; 10 nucleotides agree with TRBD2. The germline V gene has CDR1 SGHVS and CDR2 FQNEAQ. The CDR3 is 16 amino acids. The ends lost 5 bases at V and 4 bases at J; junction bases unmatched: 9. The DNA of the CDR3 is TGTGCCAGCAGCCGCCTTAGAGCGGGGGGGCCAGATACGCAGTATTTT. It specifies CASSRLRAGGPDTQYF.

The chain has TRBV6-1 and TRBJ2-5, with TRBD2 matching 7 bases. J gave up 1 base and V 6 bases, and 11 bases lay outside the gene matches. Germline values: CDR1 MNHNS, CDR2 SASEGT. There are 16 residues in the CDR3. DNA for the CDR3: TGTGCCAGCAGGATAATAGCGGGCGGACCCCAAGAGACCCAGTACTTC. It encodes CASRIIAGGPQETQYF.

In its sample, this clonotype was seen a few times. The chain has TRBV5-6 and TRBJ2-4; 9 nucleotides agree with TRBD1. This CDR3 has 14 amino acids. Trimming cost V 5 bases and J 8 bases; bases outside gene matches: 8. The germline gives CDR1 SGHDT, CDR2 YYEEEE. The CDR3 sequence is CASSYRGLMDIQYF. In DNA, the CDR3 is TGTGCCAGCAGTTACAGGGGGCTAATGGACATTCAGTACTTC.

The chain is built from TRBV20-1 and TRBJ1-1, with TRBD1 as a possible D gene (5 bases). The CDR3 consists of 14 residues. Trimming shortened V by 0 bases and J by 6 bases, and 14 bases separated the two germline ends. CDR1 is DFQATT, CDR2 SNEGSKA, per germline (reference sequence). The CDR3 sequence is CSARDHQGAAEAFF. The CDR3 nucleotides are TGCAGTGCTAGAGATCATCAAGGGGCCGCTGAAGCTTTCTTT.

The table lists this clonotype with a few counts. A read error is possible here, since a much larger clone lies one base away. J is TRBJ2-7 and V is TRBV20-1; maybe TRBD1 (6 bases). Germline V gene lookup returns CDR1 DFQATT and CDR2 SNEGSKA (reference sequence). The CDR3 contains 14 residues. The CDR3 loop is CRARLTGTVREQYF. DNA for the CDR3: TGCAGGGCTAGACTAACAGGGACGGTACGCGAGCAGTACTTC.

This clonotype showed up many times. The chain combines TRBV9 with TRBJ2-1; no reliable D call. Germline loops: CDR1 SGDLS, CDR2 YYNGEE. With 0 bases removed from V and 4 bases from J, the gap between germline ends came to 2 bases. This CDR3 comprises 12 residues. CDR3 region: CASSVAYNEQFF. The CDR3 nucleotides are TGTGCCAGCAGCGTAGCATACAATGAGCAGTTCTTC.

The chain carries TRBV18 and TRBJ1-4, with D maybe TRBD1 (5 bases). This CDR3 contains 12 residues. Per the germline V gene, CDR1 is KGHSH and CDR2 is LQKENI. V was clipped by 8 bases and J by 5 bases, with 9 bases between them. CDR3 sequence (DNA): TGTGCCAGCAGACAGATGAATGAAAAACTGTTTTTT. This translates into CASRQMNEKLFF.

This clonotype was recorded at least ten times. This rearrangement joins TRBV20-1 to TRBJ2-1, with 8 bases aligning to TRBD2. The V gene's germline CDR1 is DFQATT and CDR2 SNEGSKA (reference sequence). J was trimmed by 5 bases and V by 4 bases; bases with no gene match: 7. This CDR3 region has 14 residues. This CDR3 is CSAINYGRDNEQFF. The DNA for the CDR3 is TGCAGTGCTATCAATTACGGGAGGGACAATGAGCAGTTCTTC.

This clonotype has ten or more counts. J is TRBJ2-7 and V is TRBV9; perhaps TRBD1 as D (7 bases). CDR1 is SGDLS, CDR2 YYNGEE, per germline. V gave up 0 bases and J gave up 1 base, with 14 bases separating them. The CDR3 sequence is 16 residues long. CDR3 nucleotide sequence: TGTGCCAGCAGCGTAGGGACAGGTCGGGGGTCCTACGAGCAGTACTTC. It specifies CASSVGTGRGSYEQYF. Combining the CDR3 with reference TRBV9 and TRBJ2-7 gives the whole variable domain DSGVTQTPKHLITATGQRVTLRCSPRSGDLSVYWYQQSLDQGLQFLIQYYNGEERAKGNILERFSAQQFPDLHSELNLSSLELGDSALYFCASSVGTGRGSYEQYFGPGTRLTVT.

The chain has TRBV19 and TRBJ1-4; D is possibly TRBD1 (5 bases). V lost 6 bases and J lost 8, with 16 bases in between. Looked up from germline, CDR1 is LNHDA and CDR2 is SQIVND (reference sequence). The CDR3 is 14 residues long. CDR3 loop: CASRTGQGYEKLFF. The DNA of the CDR3 is TGTGCCAGTAGAACCGGTCAGGGATACGAAAAACTGTTTTTT. The whole variable domain, filled in from reference TRBV19 and TRBJ1-4, reads DGGITQSPKYLFRKEGQNVTLSCEQNLNHDAMYWYRQDPGQGLRLIYYSQIVNDFQKGDIAEGYSVSREKKESFPLTVTSAQKNPTAFYLCASRTGQGYEKLFFGSGTQLSVL.

The DNA of the CDR3 is TGTGCCAGCAGTCCAGAAGCGGGACGAGAGACCCAGTACTTC. Translated, it gives CASSPEAGRETQYF. The chain employs TRBV12-3 or TRBV12-4 and TRBJ2-5; 7 bases line up with TRBD2. V dropped 5 bases and J dropped 4; count of bases not matched to a gene: 7. The CDR3 is 14 residues long.

Only a few counts were recorded for this clonotype. The V call is TRBV12-3 or TRBV12-4, the J call TRBJ2-5; D gene ambiguous. V lost 2 bases to trimming and J lost 3 bases, with 13 bases between them. The CDR3 loop spans 15 amino acids. The CDR3 sequence is CASSLISAVKETQYF. The CDR3 coding sequence is TGTGCCAGCAGTTTAATCTCCGCCGTGAAAGAGACCCAGTACTTC.

In this sample, this clonotype turned up a few times. DNA for the CDR3: TGTGCCAGCAGTTTAAGCGGGGCTTACAATGAGCAGTTCTTC. Translation gives CASSLSGAYNEQFF. The chain uses TRBV28 and TRBJ2-1, with TRBD2 identical over 7 bases. This CDR3 is 14 amino acids long. Germline CDR1 is MDHEN and CDR2 is SYDVKM. The junction had 2 bases not matched to a gene; V was cut back by 2 bases and J by 4 bases.

The V call is TRBV20-1, the J call TRBJ2-5, with no clear D. The CDR3 totals 11 residues. Per the germline V gene, CDR1 is DFQATT and CDR2 is SNEGSKA (reference sequence). The germline V and J ends were trimmed by 1 base and 4 bases, with 4 bases remaining between them. The CDR3 loop reads CSARAIETQYF. CDR3 coding DNA: TGCAGTGCTAGAGCGATAGAGACCCAGTACTTC.

The rearrangement links TRBV5-5 to TRBJ2-2, with a possible D match to TRBD1 (6 bases). This CDR3 is 16 amino acids long. CDR1 SGHKS and CDR2 YYEKEE come from the germline V gene (reference sequence). V lost 7 bases and J 0 bases, leaving 16 bases between the germline ends. The DNA for the CDR3 is TGTGCCAGCGAAGGGGCAGGGGACCCGAACACCGGGGAGCTGTTTTTT. Encoded protein: CASEGAGDPNTGELFF.

The V call is TRBV12-3 or TRBV12-4, the J call TRBJ2-5, with TRBD2 as a possible D gene (5 bases). This CDR3 has 13 amino acids. Trimming removed 6 bases at V and 3 bases at J, with 11 bases between. The CDR3 loop is CASRPPGEETQYF. The CDR3 DNA is TGTGCCAGCAGACCTCCCGGGGAAGAGACCCAGTACTTC.

There are a few counts of this clonotype. This rearrangement joins TRBV3-1 to TRBJ2-3, with D possibly matching TRBD2 (6 bases). Trimming pared 3 bases from V and 12 bases from J, leaving 19 bases between. This CDR3 region has 14 residues. Germline V CDR1 and CDR2: LGHDT, YNNKEL (reference sequence). CDR3 amino acids: CASSQASGTSFQYF. CDR3 nucleotide sequence: TGTGCCAGCAGCCAGGCGTCCGGGACTTCCTTTCAGTATTTT.

This clonotype has just a few counts. V and J are TRBV12-3 or TRBV12-4 and TRBJ2-7, with 8 bases fitting TRBD2. The length of the CDR3 is 16 residues. V lost 2 bases and J lost 1; bases outside the gene matches: 7. The CDR3: CASSLMAGGSSYEQYF. DNA of the CDR3: TGTGCCAGCAGTTTAATGGCGGGAGGATCGTCCTACGAGCAGTACTTC.

This clonotype appeared a few times. The gene calls are TRBV10-3 and TRBJ2-3; TRBD2 matches at 13 bases. Germline-derived CDR1 and CDR2 are ENHRY and SYGVKD. After removal of 8 bases from V and 1 base from J, the junction contained 12 bases not matched to a gene. The CDR3 totals 18 residues. CDR3 sequence (DNA): TGTGCCATCGGGCCCAGTTCCGGGACTAGCGGGGGCACAGATACGCAGTATTTT. Amino acid sequence: CAIGPSSGTSGGTDTQYF.

This clonotype was found a few times. The gene calls are TRBV20-1 and TRBJ2-5; 7 nucleotides match TRBD2. Unmatched junction bases numbered 9, after V lost 3 bases and J lost 5 bases. Germline V CDR1 and CDR2: DFQATT, SNEGSKA (reference sequence). The CDR3 extends over 14 amino acids. CDR3 sequence reads: CSASGGLGSETQYF. CDR3 in DNA: TGCAGTGCTAGTGGTGGACTAGGATCTGAGACCCAGTACTTC.

The CDR3 bases are TGTGCCAGCAGTGAGACGGGGATTGGCACAGATACGCAGTATTTT. This sequence encodes CASSETGIGTDTQYF. The rearrangement joins TRBV2 to TRBJ2-3; TRBD2 might be the D (5 bases). V lost 3 bases and J 1 base, leaving 11 bases between the germline ends. Germline assignment: CDR1 SNHLY and CDR2 FYNNEI. CDR3 length: 15 amino acids.

The chain recombines TRBV20-1 with TRBJ2-4; 9 nucleotides line up with TRBD1. V shed 0 bases, J shed 4 bases, and the junction held 7 bases outside the gene matches. CDR3 size: 16 residues. CDR1 is DFQATT, CDR2 SNEGSKA, per germline (reference sequence). The CDR3 loop is CSARDLRGTGKNIQYF. The CDR3 DNA follows: TGCAGTGCTAGAGATCTCAGAGGGACAGGGAAAAACATTCAGTACTTC.

The sample holds a few counts of this clonotype. The rearrangement joins TRBV3-1 to TRBJ2-7; 9 nucleotides align to TRBD2. J lost 7 bases, V lost 4 bases, and 5 bases had no gene match. Germline assignment: CDR1 LGHDT and CDR2 YNNKEL (reference sequence). This CDR3 has 13 residues. The CDR3 DNA reads as TGTGCCAGCAGCCGCGGGAGGGCGGGGGAGCAGTACTTC. Translated, it gives CASSRGRAGEQYF.

This chain connects TRBV5-1 to TRBJ2-1; TRBD2 aligns across 16 bases. Trimming removed 4 bases from V and 2 bases from J; junction bases left unmatched: 6. Germline V CDR1 and CDR2: SGHRS, YFSETQ. This CDR3 is built from 18 residues. CDR3 DNA sequence: TGCGCCAGCAGCGCACCGGGACTAGCGGGGGGGCCCTACAATGAGCAGTTCTTC. Protein product: CASSAPGLAGGPYNEQFF.